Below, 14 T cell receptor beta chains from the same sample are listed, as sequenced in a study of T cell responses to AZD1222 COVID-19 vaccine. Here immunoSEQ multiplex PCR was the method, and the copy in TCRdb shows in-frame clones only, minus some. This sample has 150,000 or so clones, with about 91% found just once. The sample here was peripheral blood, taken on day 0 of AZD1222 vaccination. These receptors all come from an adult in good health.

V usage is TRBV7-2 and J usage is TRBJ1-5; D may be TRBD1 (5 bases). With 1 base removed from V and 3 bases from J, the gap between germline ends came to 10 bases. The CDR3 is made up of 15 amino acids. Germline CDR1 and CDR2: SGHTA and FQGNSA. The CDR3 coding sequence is TGTGCCAGCAGCTTAGTTTGGACAAACAATCAGCCCCAGCATTTT. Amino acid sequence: CASSLVWTNNQPQHF.

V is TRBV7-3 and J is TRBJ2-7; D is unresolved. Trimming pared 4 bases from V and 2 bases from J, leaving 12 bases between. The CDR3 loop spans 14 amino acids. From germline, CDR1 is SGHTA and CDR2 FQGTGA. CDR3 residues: CASSSGQVPYEQYF. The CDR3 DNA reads TGTGCCAGCAGCTCTGGCCAGGTCCCCTACGAGCAGTACTTC.

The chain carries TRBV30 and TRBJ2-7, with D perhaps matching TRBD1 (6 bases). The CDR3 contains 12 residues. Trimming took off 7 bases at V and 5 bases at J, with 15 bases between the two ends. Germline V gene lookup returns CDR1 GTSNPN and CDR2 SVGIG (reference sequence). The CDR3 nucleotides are TGTGCCTACGCTTCCAGGGACAACGAGCAGTACTTC. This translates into CAYASRDNEQYF.

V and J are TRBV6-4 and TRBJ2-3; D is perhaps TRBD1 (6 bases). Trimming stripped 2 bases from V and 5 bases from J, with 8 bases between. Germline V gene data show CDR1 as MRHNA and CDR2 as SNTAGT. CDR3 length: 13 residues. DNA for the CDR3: TGTGCCAGCAGTGACCAGACAGGAGATACGCAGTATTTT. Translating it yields CASSDQTGDTQYF.

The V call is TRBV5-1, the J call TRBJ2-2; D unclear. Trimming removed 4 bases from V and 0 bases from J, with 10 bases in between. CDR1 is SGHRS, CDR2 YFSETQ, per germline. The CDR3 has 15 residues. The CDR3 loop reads CASSRLSPNTGELFF. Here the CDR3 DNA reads TGCGCCAGCAGCCGTTTGAGCCCGAACACCGGGGAGCTGTTTTTT. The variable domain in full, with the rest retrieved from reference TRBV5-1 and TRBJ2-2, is KAGVTQTPRYLIKTRGQQVTLSCSPISGHRSVSWYQQTPGQGLQFLFEYFSETQRNKGNFPGRFSGRQFSNSRSEMNVSTLELGDSALYLCASSRLSPNTGELFFGEGSRLTVL.

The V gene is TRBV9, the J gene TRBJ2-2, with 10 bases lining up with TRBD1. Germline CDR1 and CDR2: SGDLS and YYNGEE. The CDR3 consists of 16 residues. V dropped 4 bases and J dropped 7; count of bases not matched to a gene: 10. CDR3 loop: CASSPPGQGYIGELFF. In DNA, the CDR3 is TGTGCCAGCAGCCCCCCGGGACAGGGGTACATCGGGGAGCTGTTTTTT.

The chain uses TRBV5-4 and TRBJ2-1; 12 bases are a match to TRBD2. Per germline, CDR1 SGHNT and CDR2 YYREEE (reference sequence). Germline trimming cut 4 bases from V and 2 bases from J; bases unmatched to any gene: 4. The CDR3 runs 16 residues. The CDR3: CASSPTSGGPYNEQFF. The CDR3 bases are TGTGCCAGCAGCCCGACTAGCGGGGGCCCCTACAATGAGCAGTTCTTC.

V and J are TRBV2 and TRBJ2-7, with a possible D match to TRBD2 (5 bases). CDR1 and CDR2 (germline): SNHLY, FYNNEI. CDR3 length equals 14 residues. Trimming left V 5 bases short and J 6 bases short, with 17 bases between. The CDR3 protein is CASSPGELIAEQYF. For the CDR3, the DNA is TGTGCCAGCAGTCCCGGGGAGTTGATCGCCGAGCAGTACTTC. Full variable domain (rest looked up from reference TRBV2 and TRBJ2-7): EPEVTQTPSHQVTQMGQEVILRCVPISNHLYFYWYRQILGQKVEFLVSFYNNEISEKSEIFDDQFSVERPDGSNFTLKIRSTKLEDSAMYFCASSPGELIAEQYFGPGTRLTVT.

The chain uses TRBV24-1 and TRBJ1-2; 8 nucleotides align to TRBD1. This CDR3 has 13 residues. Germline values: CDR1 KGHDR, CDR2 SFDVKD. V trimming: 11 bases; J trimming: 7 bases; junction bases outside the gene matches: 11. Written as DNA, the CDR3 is TGTGCCATTTCGGACAGGGAGAGAGGTGGCTACACCTTC. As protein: CAISDRERGGYTF.

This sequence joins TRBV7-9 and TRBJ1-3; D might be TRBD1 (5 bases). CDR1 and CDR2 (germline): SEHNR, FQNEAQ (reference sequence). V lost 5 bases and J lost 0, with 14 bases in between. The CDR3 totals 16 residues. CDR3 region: CASSPKGLSSGNTIYF. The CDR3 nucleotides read TGTGCCAGCAGCCCGAAGGGACTGAGCTCTGGAAACACCATATATTTT.

The CDR3 nucleotides are TGCAGCGCTTACAGGGGAAATGGCTACACCTTC. Its protein product is CSAYRGNGYTF. The chain combines TRBV29-1 with TRBJ1-2; 7 bases fit TRBD1. Germline V lookup: CDR1 SQVTM, CDR2 ANQGSEA. The V and J ends lost 7 bases and 6 bases, in that order; junction bases with no gene match: 5. CDR3 length equals 11 residues.

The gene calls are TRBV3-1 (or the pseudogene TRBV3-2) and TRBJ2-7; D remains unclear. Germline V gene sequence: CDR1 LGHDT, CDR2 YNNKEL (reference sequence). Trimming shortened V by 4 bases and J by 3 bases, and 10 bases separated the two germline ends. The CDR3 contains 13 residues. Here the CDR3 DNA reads TGTGCCAGCAGCCCCCGGCTCGGCTACGAGCAGTACTTC. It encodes CASSPRLGYEQYF.

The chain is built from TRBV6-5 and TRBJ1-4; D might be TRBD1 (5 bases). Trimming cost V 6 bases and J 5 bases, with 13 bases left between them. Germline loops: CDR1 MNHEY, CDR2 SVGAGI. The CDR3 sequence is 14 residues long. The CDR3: CASRPGRVNEKLFF. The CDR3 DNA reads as TGTGCCAGCAGACCGGGACGGGTGAATGAAAAACTGTTTTTT.

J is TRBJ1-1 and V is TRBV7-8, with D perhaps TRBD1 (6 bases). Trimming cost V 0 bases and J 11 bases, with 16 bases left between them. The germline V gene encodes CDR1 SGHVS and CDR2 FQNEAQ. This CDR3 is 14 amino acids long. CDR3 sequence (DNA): TGTGCCAGCAGCTTAGCGGGGGGGGAGACAGGTGCTTTCTTT. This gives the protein CASSLAGGETGAFF.